The clone carrying this T cell receptor beta chain was detected only a few times. Its matching antigen is unknown. The source of the sample is a study of CD8 T cells in ankylosing spondylitis. Study-level results: Typical of ankylosing spondylitis blood, it appeared, was a TCR beta motif of eight highly homologous variants. As reported, disease-linked clones showed significant enrichment in matched ankylosing spondylitis synovial fluid.

Quantitative 5'-RACE was performed with molecular barcodes, and it yielded the TCR beta libraries. TCRdb reanalysed the 5' RACE reads using MiXCR and keeps one entry per CDR3 protein. The table records roughly 170,000 distinct CDR3 sequences, around a tenth of them present only once. The CDR3 has 15 amino acids. The V and J ends lost 2 bases and 11 bases, in that order; junction bases with no gene match: 9. In germline, CDR1 is MNHEY, CDR2 SMNVEV (reference sequence). The TCR was taken from a female donor with ankylosing spondylitis or in good health (not recorded which). Sequencing was performed on blood, either unsorted or a sorted T cell fraction (not recorded which). The chain carries TRBV27 and TRBJ2-1; 10 bases match TRBD2. DNA for the CDR3: TGTGCCAGCAGTTTAGGGCTAGCGGGAGAAAGGAAGCAGTTCTTC. Protein: CASSLGLAGERKQFF.